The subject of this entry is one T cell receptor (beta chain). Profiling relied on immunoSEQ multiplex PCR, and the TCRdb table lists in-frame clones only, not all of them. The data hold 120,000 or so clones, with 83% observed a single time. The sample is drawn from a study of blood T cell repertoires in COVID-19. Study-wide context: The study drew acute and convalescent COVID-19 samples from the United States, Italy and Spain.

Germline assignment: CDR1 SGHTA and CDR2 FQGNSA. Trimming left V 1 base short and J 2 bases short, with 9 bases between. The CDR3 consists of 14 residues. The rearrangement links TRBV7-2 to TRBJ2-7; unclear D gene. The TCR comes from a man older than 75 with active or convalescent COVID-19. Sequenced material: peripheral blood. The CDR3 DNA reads TGTGCCAGCAGCTTAGGGTTCAGTACCTACGAGCAGTACTTC. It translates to CASSLGFSTYEQYF. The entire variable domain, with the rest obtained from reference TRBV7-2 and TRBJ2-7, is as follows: GAGVSQSPSNKVTEKGKDVELRCDPISGHTALYWYRQSLGQGLEFLIYFQGNSAPDKSGLPSDRFSAERTGGSVSTLTIQRTQQEDSAVYLCASSLGFSTYEQYFGPGTRLTVT.